This TCR beta chain was sequenced during a study of PD-L1 blockade in urothelial cancer. About the research overall: Intravenous atezolizumab, 1,200 mg every 3 weeks, was begun by patients in the mid-2010s. Blood was evaluated 3 weeks (second dose) and 6 weeks after therapy began.

Sequencing was performed with immunoSEQ multiplex PCR; in TCRdb, only in-frame clones are kept and a portion is missing. The data contain tens of thousands of clones, about nine tenths of them singletons. The CDR3 length is 13 residues. Looked up from germline, CDR1 is SGHTA and CDR2 is FQGNSA. V trimming: 5 bases; J trimming: 6 bases; junction bases outside the gene matches: 7. All patients carried locally advanced or metastatic urothelial carcinoma. Turning to this clone: Its antigen is undetermined.

Findings and caveats of the study: Pretreatment clonality of the blood TCR repertoire below the median was predictive of superior survival.

This rearrangement joins TRBV7-2 to TRBJ2-7, with 7 positions matching TRBD1. The clonotype comes from a man aged 50 to 60 with urothelial cancer. The sequencing used PBMCs, collected around atezolizumab (anti-PD-L1) treatment. The CDR3 region has the DNA TGTGCCAGCAGCATCGACAGGGTAGGCGAGCAGTACTTC. Translated, it gives CASSIDRVGEQYF.